These T cell receptor beta chains were read from a single sample in a study of T-cell reconstitution after alpha-beta-depleted transplantation in children. MiXCR was run by TCRdb on the PCR reads, yielding one entry per CDR3 protein. The sample carries about 580,000 distinct CDR3 sequences, 23% recorded once. This specimen consisted of PBMCs, mostly from graft donor cells, obtained 360 days after TCRalphabeta/CD19-depleted stem cell transplant. The receptors here all came from a boy in the first two years of life who had a stem cell transplant for acute myeloid leukemia, so the T cells may come from the graft donor. Each CDR3 is given with its conserved first and last residue. A D gene is named only where the DNA matches it firmly. Size is omitted from some rows. Given values are once, few, many or a class for expanded clones.

D | J | V | size | CDR3 | DNA
TRBD2 | TRBJ2-1 | TRBV20-1 | NA | CSAKRLAGEQFF | TGCAGTGCTAAGCGACTAGCAGGTGAGCAGTTCTTC
NA | TRBJ1-1 | TRBV20-1 | NA | CSARHTGTMFTFTEAFF | TGCAGTGCTAGACATACCGGGACAATGTTCACCTTCACTGAAGCTTTCTTT
TRBD2 | TRBJ2-5 | TRBV20-1 | few | CSARDLRTSGGPKGTQYF | TGCAGTGCTAGAGACCTCCGGACTAGCGGGGGGCCTAAAGGGACCCAGTACTTC
TRBD2 | TRBJ2-5 | TRBV12-3/TRBV12-4 | few | CANPAGGYF | TGTGCCAACCCGGCGGGGGGGTACTTC
NA | TRBJ2-5 | TRBV20-1 | NA | CSAGGTEGLETQYF | TGCAGTGCTGGCGGGACAGAGGGTTTGGAGACCCAGTACTTC
TRBD2 | TRBJ2-1 | TRBV18 | NA | CASSRQGLAGSGYNEQFF | TGTGCCAGCTCCCGACAAGGACTAGCGGGGTCGGGGTACAATGAGCAGTTCTTC
NA | TRBJ2-2 | TRBV4-3 | NA | CASSHHIRDASTGELFF | TGCGCCAGCAGCCATCATATCAGGGACGCGAGCACCGGGGAGCTGTTTTTT
NA | TRBJ2-5 | TRBV5-1 | few | CASSLVSPRLQETQYF | TGCGCCAGCAGCTTGGTTAGCCCGAGACTTCAAGAGACCCAGTACTTC
NA | TRBJ2-3 | TRBV5-1 | NA | CASSLATLSDTQYF | TGCGCCAGCAGCTTGGCAACTCTTTCAGATACGCAGTATTTT
TRBD2 | TRBJ2-2 | TRBV27 | NA | CASGGDGELFF | TGTGCCAGCGGGGGGGACGGGGAGCTGTTTTTT
TRBD1 | TRBJ2-7 | TRBV12-3/TRBV12-4 | many | CASSLVGQGGEQYF | TGTGCCAGCAGTTTAGTGGGACAGGGGGGCGAGCAGTACTTC
NA | TRBJ2-6 | TRBV6-5 | many | CASSYRSSGLGGANVLTF | TGTGCCAGCAGTTATAGGAGTTCAGGGCTGGGGGGGGCCAACGTCCTGACTTTC
NA | TRBJ1-6 | TRBV10-3 | many | CAISGSDLFISSPLHF | TGTGCCATCAGTGGGTCGGACTTATTTATTTCTTCACCCCTCCACTTT
NA | TRBJ2-5 | TRBV4-3 | many | CASSQWGNSTHGETQYF | TGCGCCAGCAGCCAGTGGGGAAACAGCACCCACGGCGAGACCCAGTACTTC
TRBD1 | TRBJ2-1 | TRBV5-1 | many | CASSLGTGGYNEQFF | TGCGCCAGCAGCTTAGGGACAGGGGGCTACAATGAGCAGTTCTTC
NA | TRBJ2-3 | TRBV7-2 | NA | CASSLIPTGRTDTQYF | TGTGCCAGCAGCTTAATACCAACCGGACGCACAGATACGCAGTATTTT
TRBD1 | TRBJ2-1 | TRBV4-1 | many | CASSPPTRQGYNEQFF | TGCGCCAGCAGCCCACCGACTCGACAGGGATACAATGAGCAGTTCTTC
TRBD1 | TRBJ2-7 | TRBV25-1 | many | CASSASGQVPYEQYF | TGTGCCAGCAGTGCCTCGGGACAGGTTCCCTACGAGCAGTACTTC
NA | TRBJ2-3 | TRBV21-1 | NA | CASSKGEREGTDTQYF | TGTGCCAGCAGCAAGGGCGAAAGAGAGGGGACAGATACGCAGTATTTT
TRBD2 | TRBJ2-3 | TRBV7-2 | few | CASSSGLERGIDTQYF | TGTGCCAGCAGCTCGGGACTTGAGCGGGGTATAGATACGCAGTATTTT
NA | TRBJ1-3 | TRBV12-3/TRBV12-4 | NA | CASSFEAPPAKTGNTIYF | TGTGCCAGCAGTTTTGAGGCGCCTCCAGCAAAGACTGGAAACACCATATATTTT
NA | TRBJ2-3 | TRBV7-9 | many | CASSLALVGGQRDTQYF | TGTGCCAGCAGCTTAGCGCTTGTGGGGGGGCAACGAGATACGCAGTATTTT
TRBD1 | TRBJ1-1 | TRBV5-1 | NA | CASSWEGQGVTEAFF | TGCGCCAGCAGCTGGGAGGGACAGGGAGTAACTGAAGCTTTCTTT
TRBD1 | TRBJ2-2 | TRBV29-1 | few | CSAYNRGTAGGVTGELFF | TGCAGCGCCTATAACAGGGGGACTGCAGGCGGGGTCACCGGGGAGCTGTTTTTT